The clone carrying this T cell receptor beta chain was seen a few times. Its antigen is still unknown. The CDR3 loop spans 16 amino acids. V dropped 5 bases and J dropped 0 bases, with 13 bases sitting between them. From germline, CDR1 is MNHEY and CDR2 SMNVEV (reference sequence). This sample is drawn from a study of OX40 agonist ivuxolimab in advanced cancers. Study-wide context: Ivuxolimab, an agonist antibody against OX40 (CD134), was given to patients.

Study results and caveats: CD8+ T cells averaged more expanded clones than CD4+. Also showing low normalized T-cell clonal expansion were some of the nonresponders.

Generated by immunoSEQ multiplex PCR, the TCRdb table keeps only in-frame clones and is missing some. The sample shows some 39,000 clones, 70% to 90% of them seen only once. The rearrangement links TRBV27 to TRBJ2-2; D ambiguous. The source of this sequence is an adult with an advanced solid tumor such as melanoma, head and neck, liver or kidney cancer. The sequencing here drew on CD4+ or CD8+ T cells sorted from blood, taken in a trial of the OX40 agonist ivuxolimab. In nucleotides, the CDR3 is TGTGCCAGCAGTCCCAGGTACACTCCGAACACCGGGGAGCTGTTTTTT. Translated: CASSPRYTPNTGELFF.